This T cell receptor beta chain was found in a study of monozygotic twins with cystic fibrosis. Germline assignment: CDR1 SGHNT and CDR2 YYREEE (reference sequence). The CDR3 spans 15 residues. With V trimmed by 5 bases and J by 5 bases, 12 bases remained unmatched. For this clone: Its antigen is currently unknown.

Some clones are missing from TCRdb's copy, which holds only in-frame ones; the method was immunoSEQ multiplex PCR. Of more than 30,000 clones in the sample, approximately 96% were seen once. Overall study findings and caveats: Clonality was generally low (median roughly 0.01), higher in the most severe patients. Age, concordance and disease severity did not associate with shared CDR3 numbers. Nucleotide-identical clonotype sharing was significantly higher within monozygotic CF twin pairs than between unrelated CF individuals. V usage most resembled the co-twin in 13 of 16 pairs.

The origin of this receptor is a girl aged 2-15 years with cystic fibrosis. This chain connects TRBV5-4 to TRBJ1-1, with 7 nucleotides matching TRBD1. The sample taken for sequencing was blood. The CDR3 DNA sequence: TGTGCCAGCAGTAGTCGACAGGGTTTAGGTACTGAAGCTTTCTTT. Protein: CASSSRQGLGTEAFF.